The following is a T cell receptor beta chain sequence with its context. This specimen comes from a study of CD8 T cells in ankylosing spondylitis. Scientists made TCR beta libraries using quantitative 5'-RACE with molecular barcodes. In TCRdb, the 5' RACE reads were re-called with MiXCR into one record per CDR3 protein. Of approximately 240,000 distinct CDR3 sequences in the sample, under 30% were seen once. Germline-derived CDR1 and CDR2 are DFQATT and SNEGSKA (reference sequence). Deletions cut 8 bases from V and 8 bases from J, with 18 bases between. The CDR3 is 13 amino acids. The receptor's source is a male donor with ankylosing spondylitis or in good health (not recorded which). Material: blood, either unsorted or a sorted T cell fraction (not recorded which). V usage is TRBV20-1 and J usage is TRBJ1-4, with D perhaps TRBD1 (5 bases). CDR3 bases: TGCAGTCCAAGGGCAGGGATACGGGAAAAACTGTTTTTT. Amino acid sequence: CSPRAGIREKLFF.